The clone carrying this T cell receptor beta chain has just one count. Its antigen is currently unknown. Each population, CD4+ and CD8+ cells, was isolated by positive magnetic bead selection and checked for purity by flow cytometry. CDR1 and CDR2 from the germline V gene are SEHNR and FQNEAQ (reference sequence). V was shortened by 5 bases and J by 5 bases, with 18 bases between the two germline ends. The CDR3 has 15 amino acids. Method: immunoSEQ multiplex PCR; TCRdb's copy keeps in-frame clones and lacks some. The sample consists of under 3,500 clones, roughly 88% of them appearing once. The record originates from a study of somatic mutations in cytotoxic T cells in rheumatoid arthritis. Background on the study: Prior to any treatment and right after diagnosis, patient blood (about 30 ml EDTA) was drawn. The authors flow-sorted some V beta antibody-stained T-cell populations at nearly 100% purity, including V beta1+ cells that they sequenced for TCRB.

The study, taken as a whole, reports: Reported slight underrepresentation of TRBV07 in rheumatoid arthritis patients was not subjected to multiple-comparison adjustment.

The receptor's source is a man aged 50 to 60 with rheumatoid arthritis. This chain uses TRBV7-9 with TRBJ1-2, with D possibly matching TRBD1 (5 bases). Sequenced sample: CD8+ T cells sorted from blood. The CDR3 DNA reads as TGTGCCAGCAGCCCCTGGGAAGGGGTTAGATATGGCTACACCTTC. This translates into CASSPWEGVRYGYTF.